Described below is a single TCR beta chain sequence and its context. What it binds is unknown. V dropped 4 bases and J dropped 5 bases, with 12 bases sitting between them. Looked up from germline, CDR1 is SGDLS and CDR2 is YYNGEE. The CDR3 covers 13 residues. This entry is derived from a study of regulatory T cells in long-lasting Graves disease. Time point: persistent/refractory GD, antithyroid drugs over 5 years with positive TRAb. Scientists built the TCR library using RNA that was extracted from PBMCs. HTBI primers from iRepertoire and Arm-PCR of CDR3 regions yielded the TCR beta libraries. TCRdb reprocessed the multiplex PCR reads with MiXCR, giving one entry per CDR3 protein. The table shows around 300,000 distinct CDR3 sequences, with more than 20% occurring only once. Notes on the study in general: The work looked only at peripheral blood and did not look at thyroid tissue.

The receptor was derived from a female donor with Graves disease. Material: peripheral blood mononuclear cells (PBMCs), obtained when the disease was refractory, from a patient treated with antithyroid drugs. The rearrangement links TRBV9 to TRBJ2-5; weak D call: TRBD2 (6 bases). CDR3 sequence: CASSSLEGETQYF. CDR3 bases: TGTGCCAGCAGCTCGTTGGAGGGGGAGACCCAGTACTTC.